The sequence of this T cell receptor (beta chain) was determined in a study of Graves' ophthalmopathy and Graves' hyperthyroidism. For the study at large: Before any treatment was given, at initial diagnosis, peripheral blood was collected.

Study-wide results and caveats: Most expanded thyroid clonotypes above 0.001 frequency also appeared in blood. With over 85% sensitivity and roughly 77% specificity, a 13-signature model separated ophthalmopathy from stable hyperthyroidism.

Germline CDR1 and CDR2: SNHLY and FYNNEI. Trimming took off 6 bases at V and 1 base at J, with 12 bases between the two ends. The length of the CDR3 is 14 residues. Scientists amplified the TCR beta CDR3 regions from RNA transcripts. Following a first-round RT-PCR that used HTBI primers, a second-round multiplex PCR was carried out. From the multiplex PCR reads, TCRdb called clonotypes with MiXCR, one entry per CDR3 protein. The data contain around 660,000 distinct CDR3 sequences, about 40% of them singletons. Uncontrolled infections, other autoimmune diseases, pregnancy or lactation barred patients from enrollment. This clonotype was detected ten times or more. Its matching antigen is unknown.

The sample comprised peripheral blood. The chain recombines TRBV2 with TRBJ1-1, with D tentatively TRBD1 (5 bases). The sequence derives from an adult man with Graves' ophthalmopathy. The CDR3: CASRGGTGNTEAFF. The CDR3 region has the DNA TGTGCCAGCAGAGGTGGGACGGGGAACACTGAAGCTTTCTTT.